This T cell receptor beta chain was captured by sequencing in a study of CD8+CD57+ T cells in acquired aplastic anemia. In the study overall: Recorded DNA amounts for sorted CD4+ and CD8+ cells had an average of 3.2 ug. Points from the study as a whole: It was found that nearly 30 CD8+ CDR3 sequences were shared between patients and controls.

This CDR3 is built from 16 residues. After removal of 6 bases from V and 5 bases from J, the junction contained 14 bases not matched to a gene. Germline V lookup: CDR1 LGHDT, CDR2 YNNKEL (reference sequence). Those patients picked for sequencing had displayed CD8+CD57+ cell expansion on flow cytometry. The diagnosis in all patients was severe acquired aplastic anemia. Blood sampling was performed on the patients, and none of them had received therapy by then. This clonotype was picked up one time. Its antigen is not identified. Researchers used genomic DNA as the template to profile TCR beta VDJ and CDR3. MiXCR, run by TCRdb on the reads, gives a single entry per CDR3 protein. This sample yields around 170,000 distinct CDR3 sequences, of which 40% to 55% are seen a single time; around a tenth belongs to the top ten.

The sequencing input was sorted CD4+, CD8+, or CD8+CD57+ T cells (not recorded which) from PBMCs. The gene calls are TRBV3-1 and TRBJ2-7, with 9 bases aligning to TRBD1. This receptor was taken from a human donor with aplastic anemia. The CDR3 sequence is CASSLAGTGRRNEQYF. The CDR3 nucleotides are TGTGCCAGCAGTTTAGCCGGGACAGGGCGGAGAAACGAGCAGTACTTC.